These T cell receptor beta chains were read from a single sample in a study of T-cell reconstitution after alpha-beta-depleted transplantation in children. One entry per CDR3 protein results from TCRdb running MiXCR on the PCR reads. The data contain about 100,000 distinct CDR3 sequences, approximately 6.6% of them seen just once; the ten biggest clones take up approximately 23%. The sample here was PBMCs, mostly from graft donor cells, taken 360 days after TCRalphabeta/CD19-depleted stem cell transplant. The receptor set was obtained from a male patient between 2 and 15 years old who had a stem cell transplant for acute lymphoblastic leukemia, so the T cells may come from the graft donor. The CDR3 runs from the conserved cysteine through the conserved F or W. The D gene is left open where the match is weak. Not every row has a clone size; where given, it reads once, few, many or a size class.

j_call,v_call,clone_size,d_call,cdr3_aa,cdr3_nt
TRBJ1-5,TRBV7-2,few,TRBD1,CASSRTGGSGNQPQHF,TGTGCCAGCAGCCGAACAGGGGGTAGTGGCAATCAGCCCCAGCATTTT
TRBJ2-3,TRBV7-9,many,-,CASSLILRSTDTQYF,TGTGCCAGCAGCTTAATTTTGCGATCCACAGATACGCAGTATTTT
TRBJ1-3,TRBV4-1,-,-,CASSQDSGQAGGNTIYF,TGCGCCAGCAGCCAAGATTCCGGCCAGGCGGGGGGAAACACCATATATTTT
TRBJ2-7,TRBV4-3,many,TRBD1,CASSQTGTGEYEQYF,TGCGCCAGCAGCCAAACCGGGACAGGGGAGTACGAGCAGTACTTC
TRBJ2-5,TRBV5-1,many,-,CASSLAETQYF,TGCGCCAGCAGCTTGGCGGAGACCCAGTACTTC
TRBJ2-1,TRBV10-3,many,TRBD2,CAISVPGGRFNEQFF,TGTGCCATCAGTGTTCCGGGGGGTCGTTTCAATGAGCAGTTCTTC
TRBJ2-5,TRBV5-1,many,-,CASSLGLETQYF,TGCGCCAGCAGCTTGGGCCTCGAGACCCAGTACTTC
TRBJ2-7,TRBV5-6,-,TRBD2,CASSGSGGPYYEQYF,TGTGCCAGCAGCGGTAGCGGGGGCCCATACTACGAGCAGTACTTC
TRBJ2-1,TRBV20-1,-,TRBD2,CSARDIPTSGYNEQFF,TGCAGTGCTAGAGATATTCCGACTAGCGGTTACAATGAGCAGTTCTTC
TRBJ2-7,TRBV4-2,many,-,CASSPYKPSYEQYF,TGTGCCAGCAGCCCCTACAAGCCTTCCTACGAGCAGTACTTC